The clone carrying this TCR beta chain was counted a few times. Its target is unknown. TCRdb analysed the reads with MiXCR anew, one entry per CDR3 protein. The sample has under 350,000 distinct CDR3 sequences; around 20% are singletons. V gave up 1 base and J gave up 7 bases, with 11 bases separating them. This CDR3 is built from 13 residues. The data were obtained in a study of T cell repertoires in cytomegalovirus infection. Study background: It can be stated that public TCR beta signatures indicated CMV infection as well as a matching HLA type.

Study findings and constraints: The cumulative frequency of public TCR beta families distinguished individuals who carried CMV together with the relevant HLA. In two of eight donors, the top clonotype was HLA-C-restricted CMV-specific.

The clonotype comes from a human donor in good health (CMV status not recorded). Some clones in this sample may be carry-over from other donors' samples. Sequencing used cultured PBMCs, obtained from culture after CMV antigen stimulation. This sequence joins TRBV12-3 or TRBV12-4 and TRBJ2-7, with D perhaps TRBD1 or TRBD2 (5 bases each). The CDR3: CASSLDGTREQYF. In nucleotides, the CDR3 is TGTGCCAGCAGTTTAGACGGGACGAGAGAGCAGTACTTC.